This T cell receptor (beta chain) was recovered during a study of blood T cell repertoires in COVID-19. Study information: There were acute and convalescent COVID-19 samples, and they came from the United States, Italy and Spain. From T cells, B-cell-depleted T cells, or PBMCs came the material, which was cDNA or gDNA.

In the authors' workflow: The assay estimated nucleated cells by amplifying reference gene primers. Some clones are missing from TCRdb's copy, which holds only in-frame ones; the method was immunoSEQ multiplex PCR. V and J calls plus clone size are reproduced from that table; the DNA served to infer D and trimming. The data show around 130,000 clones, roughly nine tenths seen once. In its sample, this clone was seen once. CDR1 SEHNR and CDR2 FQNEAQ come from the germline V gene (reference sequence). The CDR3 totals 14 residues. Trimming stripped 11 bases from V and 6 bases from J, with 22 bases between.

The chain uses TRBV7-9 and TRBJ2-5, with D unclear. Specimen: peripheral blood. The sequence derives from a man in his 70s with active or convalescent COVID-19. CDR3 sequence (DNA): TGTGCCTCCCAAGCGCCCATGAATAAGAAGACCCAGTACTTC. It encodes CASQAPMNKKTQYF.